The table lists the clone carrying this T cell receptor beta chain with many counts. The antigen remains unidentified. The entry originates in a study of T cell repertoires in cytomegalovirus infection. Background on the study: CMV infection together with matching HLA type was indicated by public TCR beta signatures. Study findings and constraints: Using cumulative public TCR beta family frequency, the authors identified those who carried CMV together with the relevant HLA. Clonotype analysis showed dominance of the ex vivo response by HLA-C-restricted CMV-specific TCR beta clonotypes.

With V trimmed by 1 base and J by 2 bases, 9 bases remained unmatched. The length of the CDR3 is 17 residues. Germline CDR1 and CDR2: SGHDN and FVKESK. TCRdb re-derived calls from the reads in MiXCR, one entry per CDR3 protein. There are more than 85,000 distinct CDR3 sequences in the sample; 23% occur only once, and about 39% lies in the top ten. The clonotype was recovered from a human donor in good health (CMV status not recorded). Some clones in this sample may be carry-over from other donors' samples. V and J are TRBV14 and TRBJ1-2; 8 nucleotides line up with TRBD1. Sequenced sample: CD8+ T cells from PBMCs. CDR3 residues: CASSQASSTGGNYGYTF. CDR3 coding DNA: TGTGCCAGCAGCCAAGCAAGCTCTACAGGGGGAAACTATGGCTACACCTTC.